A selection of T cell receptor beta chains follows, all from one sample in a study of PD-1 blockade in classical Hodgkin lymphoma. Sequenced by immunoSEQ multiplex PCR; TCRdb stores in-frame clones only, minus some. The sample lists fewer than 90,000 clones; around 90% were seen once. The specimen comprised peripheral blood mononuclear cells (PBMCs), sampled at baseline. These receptors originate from a human donor with classical Hodgkin lymphoma. Both conserved end residues are part of each CDR3. The order of the fields is clone size, V gene, D gene, J gene, CDR3 protein, CDR3 DNA. A D gene is named only where the DNA matches it firmly. Where a row states a size, it is once, few, many or the class of an expanded clone; other rows omit it.

clone_size: NA
v_call: TRBV6-1
d_call: NA
j_call: TRBJ2-7
cdr3_aa: CASSEDHRGFNYEQYF
cdr3_nt: TGTGCCAGCAGTGAGGACCACCGGGGTTTCAACTACGAGCAGTACTTC

clone_size: NA
v_call: TRBV27
d_call: NA
j_call: TRBJ2-1
cdr3_aa: CASSLVPSEGSSYNEQFF
cdr3_nt: TGTGCCAGCAGTTTAGTCCCCAGTGAGGGGTCATCCTACAATGAGCAGTTCTTC

clone_size: NA
v_call: TRBV21-1
d_call: NA
j_call: TRBJ2-7
cdr3_aa: CASSNPGRIPYEQYF
cdr3_nt: TGTGCCAGCAGCAACCCGGGACGGATACCCTACGAGCAGTACTTC

clone_size: NA
v_call: TRBV29-1
d_call: NA
j_call: TRBJ2-7
cdr3_aa: CSVVVDRAPYEQYF
cdr3_nt: TGCAGCGTTGTGGTGGATAGGGCCCCCTACGAGCAGTACTTC

clone_size: once
v_call: TRBV30
d_call: NA
j_call: TRBJ2-1
cdr3_aa: CAWSVLTSLFHEQFF
cdr3_nt: TGTGCCTGGAGTGTACTTACTAGCCTGTTCCATGAGCAGTTCTTC

clone_size: NA
v_call: TRBV5-1
d_call: TRBD2
j_call: TRBJ2-7
cdr3_aa: CASSLLAGGSYEQYF
cdr3_nt: TGCGCCAGCAGCTTGTTAGCGGGAGGGTCCTACGAGCAGTACTTC

clone_size: NA
v_call: TRBV2
d_call: TRBD2
j_call: TRBJ2-1
cdr3_aa: CASSEESWGGRPYNEQFF
cdr3_nt: TGTGCCAGCAGTGAAGAAAGCTGGGGCGGGAGACCCTACAATGAGCAGTTCTTC

clone_size: NA
v_call: TRBV7-2
d_call: TRBD1
j_call: TRBJ1-4
cdr3_aa: CASSLQGIREKLFF
cdr3_nt: TGTGCCAGCAGCCTACAGGGGATTAGGGAAAAACTGTTTTTT

clone_size: NA
v_call: TRBV4-3
d_call: TRBD1
j_call: TRBJ2-5
cdr3_aa: CASSQDSQGARDGTQYF
cdr3_nt: TGCGCCAGCAGCCAAGATAGCCAGGGGGCGAGGGATGGGACCCAGTACTTC

clone_size: NA
v_call: TRBV18
d_call: NA
j_call: TRBJ2-3
cdr3_aa: CASSPGGSTDTQYF
cdr3_nt: TGTGCCAGCTCACCGGGAGGTAGCACAGATACGCAGTATTTT

clone_size: NA
v_call: TRBV6-6
d_call: TRBD2
j_call: TRBJ2-3
cdr3_aa: CASSLRLAGGEDTQYF
cdr3_nt: TGTGCCAGCAGTCTAAGACTAGCGGGAGGGGAAGATACGCAGTATTTT

clone_size: NA
v_call: TRBV4-3
d_call: TRBD1
j_call: TRBJ1-2
cdr3_aa: CASSQSSGGPSYGYTF
cdr3_nt: TGCGCCAGCAGCCAGTCTTCAGGGGGGCCCTCCTATGGCTACACCTTC

clone_size: few
v_call: TRBV30
d_call: TRBD2
j_call: TRBJ2-5
cdr3_aa: CAWRARGSGSTQYF
cdr3_nt: TGTGCCTGGAGGGCCCGTGGTAGCGGGAGTACCCAGTACTTC

clone_size: NA
v_call: TRBV28
d_call: NA
j_call: TRBJ2-1
cdr3_aa: CASTLGELYNEQFF
cdr3_nt: TGTGCCAGCACCCTGGGTGAGCTGTACAATGAGCAGTTCTTC

clone_size: NA
v_call: TRBV7-2
d_call: NA
j_call: TRBJ2-5
cdr3_aa: CASSLTGVQETQYF
cdr3_nt: TGTGCCAGCAGCTTGACCGGGGTCCAAGAGACCCAGTACTTC

clone_size: NA
v_call: TRBV27
d_call: NA
j_call: TRBJ2-1
cdr3_aa: CASSVLTVANEQFF
cdr3_nt: TGTGCCAGCAGTGTCCTAACGGTAGCGAATGAGCAGTTCTTC

clone_size: NA
v_call: TRBV11-2
d_call: NA
j_call: TRBJ2-5
cdr3_aa: CASSLGGGETQYF
cdr3_nt: TGTGCCAGCAGCTTAGGGGGTGGGGAGACCCAGTACTTC

clone_size: NA
v_call: TRBV2
d_call: NA
j_call: TRBJ2-5
cdr3_aa: CASSGPGASDQETQYF
cdr3_nt: TGTGCCAGCAGTGGACCCGGGGCTAGCGATCAAGAGACCCAGTACTTC

clone_size: NA
v_call: TRBV9
d_call: NA
j_call: TRBJ1-1
cdr3_aa: CASSGRGNTEAFF
cdr3_nt: TGTGCCAGCAGCGGAAGGGGGAACACTGAAGCTTTCTTT

clone_size: NA
v_call: TRBV4-1
d_call: NA
j_call: TRBJ1-2
cdr3_aa: CASSQTGTHPRSYTF
cdr3_nt: TGCGCCAGCAGCCAGACCGGGACGCACCCCCGCAGCTACACCTTC

clone_size: NA
v_call: TRBV12-5
d_call: TRBD2
j_call: TRBJ2-1
cdr3_aa: CASGFGLAGTGEQFF
cdr3_nt: TGTGCTAGTGGTTTTGGACTAGCGGGAACGGGTGAGCAGTTCTTC

clone_size: NA
v_call: TRBV28
d_call: NA
j_call: TRBJ1-3
cdr3_aa: CASSSPSGGRGNTIYF
cdr3_nt: TGTGCCAGCAGTTCGCCGAGCGGGGGGCGAGGAAACACCATATATTTT

clone_size: NA
v_call: TRBV7-9
d_call: NA
j_call: TRBJ2-1
cdr3_aa: CASSLASSYNEQFF
cdr3_nt: TGTGCCAGCAGTTTAGCGAGCTCCTACAATGAGCAGTTCTTC

clone_size: NA
v_call: TRBV5-1
d_call: TRBD1
j_call: TRBJ2-7
cdr3_aa: CASSSDRGSYEQYF
cdr3_nt: TGCGCCAGCAGCTCCGACAGGGGTTCCTACGAGCAGTACTTC

clone_size: NA
v_call: TRBV30
d_call: NA
j_call: TRBJ2-6
cdr3_aa: CAWNRDGRPGANVLTF
cdr3_nt: TGTGCCTGGAACCGGGACGGTCGGCCTGGGGCCAACGTCCTGACTTTC

clone_size: NA
v_call: TRBV2
d_call: NA
j_call: TRBJ2-7
cdr3_aa: CASSESPPPYEQYF
cdr3_nt: TGTGCCAGCAGTGAATCGCCACCCCCCTACGAGCAGTACTTC

clone_size: few
v_call: TRBV27
d_call: TRBD1
j_call: TRBJ1-1
cdr3_aa: CASSRITGQGSREAFF
cdr3_nt: TGTGCCAGCAGTCGGATTACGGGACAGGGGTCACGAGAAGCTTTCTTT

clone_size: NA
v_call: TRBV14
d_call: NA
j_call: TRBJ1-1
cdr3_aa: CASSRIRMIGGAAEAFF
cdr3_nt: TGTGCCAGCAGCCGAATCCGGATGATCGGGGGGGCGGCTGAAGCTTTCTTT

clone_size: NA
v_call: TRBV29-1
d_call: TRBD1
j_call: TRBJ1-1
cdr3_aa: CSVFRGGEAFF
cdr3_nt: TGCAGCGTTTTCAGGGGGGGTGAAGCTTTCTTT

clone_size: NA
v_call: TRBV7-9
d_call: NA
j_call: TRBJ1-2
cdr3_aa: CASSPLGGLGYTF
cdr3_nt: TGTGCCAGCAGCCCCCTCGGGGGATTGGGCTACACCTTC

clone_size: NA
v_call: TRBV5-6
d_call: NA
j_call: TRBJ2-1
cdr3_aa: CASNSGSGRIYEQFF
cdr3_nt: TGTGCCAGCAATTCTGGCTCGGGCCGAATCTATGAGCAGTTCTTC

clone_size: NA
v_call: TRBV4-1
d_call: NA
j_call: TRBJ2-5
cdr3_aa: CASSQDRGGSQETQYF
cdr3_nt: TGCGCCAGCAGCCAAGATCGTGGGGGGTCTCAAGAGACCCAGTACTTC

clone_size: NA
v_call: TRBV25-1
d_call: TRBD1
j_call: TRBJ1-2
cdr3_aa: CASSEYRTGDYGYTF
cdr3_nt: TGTGCCAGCAGTGAATACAGGACAGGGGACTATGGCTACACCTTC

clone_size: NA
v_call: TRBV15
d_call: NA
j_call: TRBJ2-7
cdr3_aa: CATSRDWGPTREQYF
cdr3_nt: TGTGCCACCAGCAGAGATTGGGGTCCTACGCGCGAGCAGTACTTC

clone_size: NA
v_call: TRBV7-2
d_call: NA
j_call: TRBJ1-2
cdr3_aa: CASSPVVAYGYTF
cdr3_nt: TGTGCCAGCAGCCCCGTCGTTGCCTATGGCTACACCTTC

clone_size: NA
v_call: TRBV10-1
d_call: NA
j_call: TRBJ2-7
cdr3_aa: CASSAGTTSYEQYF
cdr3_nt: TGCGCCAGTTCTGCGGGAACGACGTCCTACGAGCAGTACTTC

clone_size: few
v_call: TRBV11-1
d_call: NA
j_call: TRBJ2-2
cdr3_aa: CASSFGNGELFF
cdr3_nt: NA

clone_size: few
v_call: TRBV4-1
d_call: NA
j_call: TRBJ1-5
cdr3_aa: CASSQVQGIVNQPQHF
cdr3_nt: TGCGCCAGCAGCCAGGTACAGGGAATAGTCAATCAGCCCCAGCATTTT

clone_size: NA
v_call: TRBV7-6
d_call: NA
j_call: TRBJ2-3
cdr3_aa: CASSFKFPDTQYF
cdr3_nt: TGTGCCAGCAGCTTTAAGTTCCCGGATACGCAGTATTTT

clone_size: NA
v_call: TRBV15
d_call: NA
j_call: TRBJ2-7
cdr3_aa: CATSRDITYEQYF
cdr3_nt: TGTGCCACCAGCAGGGACATCACCTACGAGCAGTACTTC

clone_size: NA
v_call: TRBV28
d_call: NA
j_call: TRBJ2-7
cdr3_aa: CASSSGVGTYEQYF
cdr3_nt: TGTGCCAGCAGTTCAGGGGTTGGAACCTACGAGCAGTACTTC